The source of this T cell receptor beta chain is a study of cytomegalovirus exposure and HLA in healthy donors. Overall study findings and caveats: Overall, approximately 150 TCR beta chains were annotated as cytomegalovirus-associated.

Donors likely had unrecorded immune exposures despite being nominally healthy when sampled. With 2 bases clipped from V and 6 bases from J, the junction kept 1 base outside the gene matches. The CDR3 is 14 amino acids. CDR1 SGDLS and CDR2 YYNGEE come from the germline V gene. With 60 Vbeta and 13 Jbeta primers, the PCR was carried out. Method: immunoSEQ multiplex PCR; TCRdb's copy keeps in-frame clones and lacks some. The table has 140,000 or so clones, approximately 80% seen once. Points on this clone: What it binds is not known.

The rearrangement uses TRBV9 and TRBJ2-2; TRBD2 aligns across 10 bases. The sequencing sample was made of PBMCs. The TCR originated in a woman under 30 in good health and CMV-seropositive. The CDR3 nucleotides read TGTGCCAGCAGCGTGCTAGCGGGGGCCGGGGAGCTGTTTTTT. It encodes CASSVLAGAGELFF. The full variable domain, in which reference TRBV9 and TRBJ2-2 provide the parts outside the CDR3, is DSGVTQTPKHLITATGQRVTLRCSPRSGDLSVYWYQQSLDQGLQFLIQYYNGEERAKGNILERFSAQQFPDLHSELNLSSLELGDSALYFCASSVLAGAGELFFGEGSRLTVL.